The entry that follows covers one T cell receptor beta chain sequence. This record comes from a study of blood T cell repertoires in COVID-19. At the level of the study: COVID-19 samples, acute and convalescent, were from the United States, Italy and Spain. PBMCs, B-cell-depleted T cells, or T cells provided the cDNA or gDNA that made up the material.

Germline values: CDR1 SNHLY, CDR2 FYNNEI. The CDR3 is 15 residues long. V lost 2 bases to trimming and J lost 2 bases, with 12 bases between them. Recruitment covered roughly 24 US areas and drew participants whose ages spanned roughly 18 to 89 years. The protocol was immunoSEQ multiplex PCR, while the TCRdb copy is restricted to in-frame clones and leaves out a portion. The repertoire holds 200,000 to 300,000 clones, with 88% as singletons. This sequence was found in a woman between 40 and 50 years old with acute COVID-19. The specimen was PBMCs or T cells enriched from blood (not recorded which). The chain employs TRBV2 and TRBJ2-5, with a tentative D call TRBD2 (5 bases). Here the CDR3 DNA reads TGTGCCAGCAGTGAAAAGCGGCCAATTCAAGAGACCCAGTACTTC. Protein sequence: CASSEKRPIQETQYF.